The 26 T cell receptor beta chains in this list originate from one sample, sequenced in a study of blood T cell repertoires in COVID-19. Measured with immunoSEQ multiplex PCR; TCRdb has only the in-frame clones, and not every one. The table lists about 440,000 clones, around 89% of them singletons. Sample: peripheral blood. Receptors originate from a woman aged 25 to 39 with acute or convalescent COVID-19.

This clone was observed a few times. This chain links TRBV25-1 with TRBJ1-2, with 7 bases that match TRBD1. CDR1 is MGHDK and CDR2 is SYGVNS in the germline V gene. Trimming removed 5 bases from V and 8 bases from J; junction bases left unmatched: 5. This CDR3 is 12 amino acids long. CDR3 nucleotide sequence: TGTGCCAGCAGTTCAAACAGGGGAGGCTACACCTTC. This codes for CASSSNRGGYTF.

CDR3 coding DNA: TGTGCCAGCAGCTTACGGGGGGACGTCGGCTACACCTTC. Its protein is CASSLRGDVGYTF. The chain recombines TRBV7-3 with TRBJ1-2, with D perhaps TRBD1 (5 bases). The CDR3 length is 13 residues. Germline V lookup: CDR1 SGHTA, CDR2 FQGTGA. V shed 2 bases and J shed 8 bases, with 12 bases lying between them.

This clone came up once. The CDR3: CASSHLGAYGYTF. The CDR3 region has the DNA TGTGCCAGCAGCCACCTGGGGGCCTATGGCTACACCTTC. V is TRBV12-3 or TRBV12-4 and J is TRBJ1-2, with a weak D call TRBD1 (6 bases). Trimming pared 6 bases from V and 4 bases from J, leaving 12 bases between. CDR3 length: 13 residues.

DNA of the CDR3: TGTGCTAGTGGTTTGCAGGGATCCCTTTGGTACGAGCAGTACTTC. It translates to CASGLQGSLWYEQYF. The chain uses TRBV12-5 and TRBJ2-7, with D possibly being TRBD1 (5 bases). The CDR3 contains 15 residues. Germline assignment: CDR1 LGHNT and CDR2 FRNRAP. V shed 2 bases and J shed 4 bases, with 15 bases lying between them.

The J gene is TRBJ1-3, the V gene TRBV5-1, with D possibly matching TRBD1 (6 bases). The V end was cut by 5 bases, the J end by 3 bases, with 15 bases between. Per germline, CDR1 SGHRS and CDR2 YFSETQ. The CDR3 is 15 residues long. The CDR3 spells CASRDTGRIGNTIYF. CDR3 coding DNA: TGCGCCAGCAGGGATACAGGGCGGATTGGAAACACCATATATTTT.

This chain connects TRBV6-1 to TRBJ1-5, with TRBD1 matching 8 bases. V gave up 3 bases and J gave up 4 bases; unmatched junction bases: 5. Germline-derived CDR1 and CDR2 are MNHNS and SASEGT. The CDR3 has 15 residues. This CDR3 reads CASSEGTGWNQPQHF. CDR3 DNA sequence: TGTGCCAGCAGTGAGGGGACAGGTTGGAATCAGCCCCAGCATTTT.

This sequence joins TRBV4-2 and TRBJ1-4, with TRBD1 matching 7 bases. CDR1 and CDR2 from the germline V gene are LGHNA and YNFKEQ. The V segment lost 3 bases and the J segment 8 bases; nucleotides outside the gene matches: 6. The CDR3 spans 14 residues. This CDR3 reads CASSQKQGNEKLFF. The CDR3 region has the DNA TGTGCCAGCAGCCAGAAACAGGGGAACGAAAAACTGTTTTTT.

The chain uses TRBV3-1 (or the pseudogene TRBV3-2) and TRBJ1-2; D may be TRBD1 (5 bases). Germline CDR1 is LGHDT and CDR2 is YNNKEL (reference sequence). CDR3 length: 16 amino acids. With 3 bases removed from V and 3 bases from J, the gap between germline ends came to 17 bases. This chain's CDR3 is CASSHSSGGVHYGYTF. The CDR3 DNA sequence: TGTGCCAGCAGCCATTCCTCCGGGGGAGTTCACTATGGCTACACCTTC.

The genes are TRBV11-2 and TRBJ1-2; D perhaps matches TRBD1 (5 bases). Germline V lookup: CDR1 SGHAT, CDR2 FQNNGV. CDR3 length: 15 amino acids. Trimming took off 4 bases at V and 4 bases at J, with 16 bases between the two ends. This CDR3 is CASSSAGTGGYGYTF. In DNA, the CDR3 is TGTGCCAGCAGCTCAGCCGGGACCGGGGGCTATGGCTACACCTTC.

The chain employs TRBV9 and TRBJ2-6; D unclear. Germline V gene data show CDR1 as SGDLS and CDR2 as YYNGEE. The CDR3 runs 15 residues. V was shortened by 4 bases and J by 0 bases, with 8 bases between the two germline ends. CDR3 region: CASSPQNSGANVLTF. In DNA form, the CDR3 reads TGTGCCAGCAGCCCGCAGAACTCTGGGGCCAACGTCCTGACTTTC.

The CDR3 spells CSASPSNREETQYF. The CDR3 nucleotides are TGCAGTGCAAGTCCTTCTAACAGGGAAGAGACCCAGTACTTC. This chain joins TRBV20-1 and TRBJ2-5; a possible D gene is TRBD1 (6 bases). The CDR3 runs to 14 residues. Germline loops: CDR1 DFQATT, CDR2 SNEGSKA (reference sequence). The V and J ends lost 6 bases and 3 bases respectively, with 17 bases between them.

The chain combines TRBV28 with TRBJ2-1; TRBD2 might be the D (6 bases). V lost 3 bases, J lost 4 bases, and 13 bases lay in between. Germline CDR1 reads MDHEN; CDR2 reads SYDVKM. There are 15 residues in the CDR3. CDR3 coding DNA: TGTGCCAGCAGTTTTACGGTAGCGGAGTACAATGAGCAGTTCTTC. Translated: CASSFTVAEYNEQFF.

CDR3 loop: CASRGQGASGELFF. The DNA for the CDR3 is TGTGCCAGTAGAGGACAGGGGGCATCCGGGGAGCTGTTTTTT. The chain links TRBV19 to TRBJ2-2, with 11 bases identical to TRBD1. There are 14 residues in the CDR3. Trimming removed 6 bases from V and 6 bases from J; junction bases left unmatched: 3. The germline gives CDR1 LNHDA, CDR2 SQIVND (reference sequence). The full variable domain, completed using reference TRBV19 and TRBJ2-2, is DGGITQSPKYLFRKEGQNVTLSCEQNLNHDAMYWYRQDPGQGLRLIYYSQIVNDFQKGDIAEGYSVSREKKESFPLTVTSAQKNPTAFYLCASRGQGASGELFFGEGSRLTVL.

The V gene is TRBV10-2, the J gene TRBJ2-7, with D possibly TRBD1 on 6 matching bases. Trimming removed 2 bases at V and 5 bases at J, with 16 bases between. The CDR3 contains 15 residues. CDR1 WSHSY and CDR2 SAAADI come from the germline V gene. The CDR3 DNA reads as TGCGCCAGCAGTGAGGCAGGGGTCCGCAGAAACGAGCAGTACTTC. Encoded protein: CASSEAGVRRNEQYF.

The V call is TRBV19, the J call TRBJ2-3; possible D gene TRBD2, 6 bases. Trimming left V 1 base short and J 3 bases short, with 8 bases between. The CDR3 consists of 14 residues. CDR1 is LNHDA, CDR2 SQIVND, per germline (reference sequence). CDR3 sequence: CASSIGLVTDTQYF. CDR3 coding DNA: TGTGCCAGTAGTATAGGACTAGTAACAGATACGCAGTATTTT.

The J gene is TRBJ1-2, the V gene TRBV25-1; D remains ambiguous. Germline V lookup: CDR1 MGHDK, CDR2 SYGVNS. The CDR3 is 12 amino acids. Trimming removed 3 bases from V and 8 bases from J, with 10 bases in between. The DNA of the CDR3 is TGTGCCAGCAGTGACGACCCACTAGGCTACACCTTC. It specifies CASSDDPLGYTF.

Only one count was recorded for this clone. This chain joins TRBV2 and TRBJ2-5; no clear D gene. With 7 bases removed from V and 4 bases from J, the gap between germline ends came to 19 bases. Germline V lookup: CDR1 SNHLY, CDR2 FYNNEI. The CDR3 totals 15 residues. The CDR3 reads CASTLTLGKVETQYF. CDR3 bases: TGTGCCAGCACCTTGACTCTCGGAAAAGTAGAGACCCAGTACTTC. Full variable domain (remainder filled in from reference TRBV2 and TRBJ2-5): EPEVTQTPSHQVTQMGQEVILRCVPISNHLYFYWYRQILGQKVEFLVSFYNNEISEKSEIFDDQFSVERPDGSNFTLKIRSTKLEDSAMYFCASTLTLGKVETQYFGPGTRLLVL.

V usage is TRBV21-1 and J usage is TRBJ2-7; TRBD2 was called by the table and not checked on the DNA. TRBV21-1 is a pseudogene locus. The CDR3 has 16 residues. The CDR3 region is CASSISPRGALFEQYF. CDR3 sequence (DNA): TGTGCCAGCAGCATCTCCCCCCGGGGGGCCCTCTTTGAGCAGTACTTC.

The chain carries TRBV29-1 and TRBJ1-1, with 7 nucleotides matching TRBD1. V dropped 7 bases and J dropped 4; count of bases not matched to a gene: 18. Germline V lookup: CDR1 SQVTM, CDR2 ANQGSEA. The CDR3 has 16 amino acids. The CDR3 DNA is TGCAGCGACCATCAAACCCGACAGGGCGGGGTCACTGAAGCTTTCTTT. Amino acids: CSDHQTRQGGVTEAFF.

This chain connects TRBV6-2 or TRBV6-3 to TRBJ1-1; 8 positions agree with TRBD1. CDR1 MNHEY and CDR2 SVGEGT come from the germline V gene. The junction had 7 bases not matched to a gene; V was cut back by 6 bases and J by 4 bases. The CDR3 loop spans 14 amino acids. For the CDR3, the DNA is TGTGCCAGCAGCCCCACCGGACAGGGCACTGAAGCTTTCTTT. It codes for CASSPTGQGTEAFF.

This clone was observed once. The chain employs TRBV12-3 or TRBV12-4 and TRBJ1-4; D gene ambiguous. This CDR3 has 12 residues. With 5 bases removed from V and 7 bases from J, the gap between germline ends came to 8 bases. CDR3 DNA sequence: TGTGCCAGCAGTCCGTTTTCTGAAAAACTGTTTTTT. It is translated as CASSPFSEKLFF.

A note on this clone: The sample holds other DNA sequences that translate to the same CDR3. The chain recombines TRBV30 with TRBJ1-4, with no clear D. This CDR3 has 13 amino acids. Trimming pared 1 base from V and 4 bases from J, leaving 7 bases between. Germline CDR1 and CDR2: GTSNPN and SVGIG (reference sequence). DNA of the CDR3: TGTGCCTGGAGTGGCCAGTTTAATGAAAAACTGTTTTTT. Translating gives CAWSGQFNEKLFF.

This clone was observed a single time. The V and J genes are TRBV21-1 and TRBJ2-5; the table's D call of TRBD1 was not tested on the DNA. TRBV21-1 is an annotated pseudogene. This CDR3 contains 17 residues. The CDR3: CASSGKVAGVLRETQYF. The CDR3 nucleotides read TGTGCCAGCAGCGGCAAGGTTGCAGGGGTTCTTAGGGAGACCCAGTACTTC.

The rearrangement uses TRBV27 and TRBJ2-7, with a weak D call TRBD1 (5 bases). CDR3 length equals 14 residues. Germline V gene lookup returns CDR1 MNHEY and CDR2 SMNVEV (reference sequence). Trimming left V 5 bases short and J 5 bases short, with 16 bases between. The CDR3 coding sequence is TGTGCCAGCAGTAGAACAGGAAATCCCCACGAGCAGTACTTC. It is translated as CASSRTGNPHEQYF.

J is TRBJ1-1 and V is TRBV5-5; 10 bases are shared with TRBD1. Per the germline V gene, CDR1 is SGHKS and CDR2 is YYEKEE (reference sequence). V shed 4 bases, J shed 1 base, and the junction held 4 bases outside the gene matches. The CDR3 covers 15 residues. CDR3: CASSPRTGGNTEAFF. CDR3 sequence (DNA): TGTGCCAGCAGCCCGAGGACAGGGGGGAACACTGAAGCTTTCTTT.

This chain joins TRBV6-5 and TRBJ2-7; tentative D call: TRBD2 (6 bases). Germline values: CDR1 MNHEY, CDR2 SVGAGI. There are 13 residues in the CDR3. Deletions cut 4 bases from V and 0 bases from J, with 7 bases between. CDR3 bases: TGTGCCAGCAGTTGGCGGGGCTCCTACGAGCAGTACTTC. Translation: CASSWRGSYEQYF.